What follows are 30 T cell receptor beta chains derived from one specimen sequenced in a study of vaccination and CD4 T cells after COVID-19. Antigens of these TCRs are unknown. Cultured CD4+ T cells had their DNA profiled by the Oncomine TCR Beta short-read assay. TCRdb analysed the PCR reads with MiXCR anew, one entry per CDR3 protein. The data show about 25,000 distinct CDR3 sequences, roughly 29% seen once. Described time point: late sampling 161 to 241 days after vaccination in three convalescent patients. Treatment meaning: approximately 9-day PBMC culture with coronavirus spike peptide pools or control peptides (ViraFEST assay). Here the sequenced sample was CD4+ T cells from blood, cultured in vitro, taken about 7 months after SARS-CoV-2 vaccination. The receptors here all came from a human donor who had recovered from COVID-19.

The V gene is TRBV7-8, the J gene TRBJ2-2; D not resolved. Germline values: CDR1 SGHVS, CDR2 FQNEAQ. The CDR3 loop spans 14 amino acids. Trimming cost V 3 bases and J 3 bases, with 8 bases left between them. The CDR3 DNA reads as TGTGCCAGCAGCTTTGTTGAGTACACCGGGGAGCTGTTTTTT. Translation: CASSFVEYTGELFF.

In this sample, this clonotype is medium-sized. V usage is TRBV7-8 and J usage is TRBJ2-7; 12 bases are a match to TRBD2. This CDR3 is built from 16 residues. V dropped 1 base and J dropped 6; count of bases not matched to a gene: 7. Germline V gene sequence: CDR1 SGHVS, CDR2 FQNEAQ. The CDR3 here is CASSLGLAGVLREQYF. DNA for the CDR3: TGTGCCAGCAGCTTAGGACTAGCGGGAGTACTTCGCGAGCAGTACTTC.

This clonotype has just a few counts. Here the CDR3 DNA reads TGCAGTGCTAGCCGGGGGGAATCTGGAAACACCATATATTTT. Translating it yields CSASRGESGNTIYF. The V gene is TRBV20-1, the J gene TRBJ1-3; TRBD1 is a possible D gene (5 bases). The V gene lost 3 bases and the J gene lost 1 base, with 10 bases spanning the gap. CDR3 length: 14 amino acids. Germline loops: CDR1 DFQATT, CDR2 SNEGSKA (reference sequence).

In its sample, this clonotype ranks as medium-sized. The chain recombines TRBV20-1 with TRBJ1-5, with a tentative D call TRBD1 (6 bases). V was cut by 0 bases and J by 6 bases, with 15 bases left in between. CDR1 and CDR2 (germline): DFQATT, SNEGSKA (reference sequence). The CDR3 has 15 residues. The CDR3 sequence: CSAREGGGEGQPQHF. The CDR3 bases are TGCAGTGCTAGAGAGGGGGGGGGCGAGGGTCAGCCCCAGCATTTT.

This clonotype came up a few times. The chain employs TRBV7-8 and TRBJ1-5, with 7 bases fitting TRBD1. Germline lookup yields CDR1 SGHVS and CDR2 FQNEAQ. The CDR3 has 15 residues. The junction had 8 bases not matched to a gene; V was cut back by 5 bases and J by 4 bases. This CDR3 reads CASSLGQALNQPQHF. CDR3 DNA: TGTGCCAGCAGCCTCGGACAGGCTCTAAATCAGCCCCAGCATTTT.

The rearrangement joins TRBV7-9 to TRBJ1-1, with 7 bases aligning to TRBD1. The V segment lost 1 base and the J segment 7 bases; nucleotides outside the gene matches: 9. CDR3 size: 15 residues. The germline CDR1 and CDR2 sequences are SEHNR and FQNEAQ (reference sequence). The CDR3 DNA follows: TGTGCCAGCAGCTTAGGGTCCGGCAGGGGGAGTGAAGCTTTCTTT. It is translated as CASSLGSGRGSEAFF.

The chain has TRBV28 and TRBJ2-7; 9 bases agree with TRBD2. V gave up 5 bases and J gave up 3 bases; unmatched junction bases: 5. Germline V CDR1 and CDR2: MDHEN, SYDVKM. This CDR3 is 14 amino acids long. CDR3 nucleotides: TGTGCCAGCAGTCTAGCGGGATCCGTCTACGAGCAGTACTTC. The encoded protein is CASSLAGSVYEQYF.

CDR3 nucleotides: TGCGCCAGCAGCCCCGGGACAGGGGGCCGGGAGCAGTACTTC. It translates to CASSPGTGGREQYF. This chain connects TRBV4-1 to TRBJ2-7, with 12 bases fitting TRBD1. Germline V gives CDR1 MGHRA, CDR2 YSYEKL. V lost 4 bases and J lost 7; bases outside the gene matches: 5. There are 14 residues in the CDR3.

The chain uses TRBV6-2 or TRBV6-3 and TRBJ1-1; D is undetermined. V gave up 5 bases and J gave up 1 base, with 17 bases separating them. The CDR3 has 16 amino acids. CDR1 and CDR2 from the germline V gene are MNHEY and SVGEGT. CDR3 sequence: CASSPPRTSRNTEAFF. The CDR3 DNA reads as TGTGCCAGCAGTCCCCCTCGAACAAGCCGGAACACTGAAGCTTTCTTT.

This clonotype is termed medium-sized. Compared with germline, one end of the junction differs, possibly owing to a read error. The chain combines TRBV7-7 with TRBJ2-1, with 11 bases matching TRBD2. There are 15 residues in the CDR3. Germline CDR1 SSHAT, CDR2 FNYEAQ (reference sequence). The CDR3 protein is CASSPGSGGGNEQFF. The CDR3 DNA is TGTGCTAGCAGCCCGGGTAGCGGGGGGGGTAATGAGCAGTTCTTC.

The CDR3 protein is CASTPSEGDYGYTF. In DNA, the CDR3 is TGTGCCAGTACTCCAAGTGAGGGGGACTATGGCTACACCTTC. The gene calls are TRBV19 and TRBJ1-2, with D possibly being TRBD1 (6 bases). This CDR3 contains 14 residues. CDR1 LNHDA and CDR2 SQIVND come from the germline V gene (reference sequence). Trimming took off 7 bases at V and 3 bases at J, with 15 bases between the two ends. The full variable domain, with the rest looked up from reference TRBV19 and TRBJ1-2, is DGGITQSPKYLFRKEGQNVTLSCEQNLNHDAMYWYRQDPGQGLRLIYYSQIVNDFQKGDIAEGYSVSREKKESFPLTVTSAQKNPTAFYLCASTPSEGDYGYTFGSGTRLTVV.

Sample share makes this clonotype medium-sized. This chain uses TRBV7-3 with TRBJ2-3; tentatively, D is TRBD1 or TRBD2 (5 bases each). The V gene's germline CDR1 is SGHTA and CDR2 FQGTGA. The CDR3 has 16 residues. V shed 2 bases and J shed 1 base, with 13 bases lying between them. CDR3 bases: TGTGCCAGCAGCTTAGGGACGGCCTCGGGCACAGATACGCAGTATTTT. Translating gives CASSLGTASGTDTQYF. The complete variable domain, with remaining parts taken from reference TRBV7-3 and TRBJ2-3, reads GAGVSQTPSNKVTEKGKYVELRCDPISGHTALYWYRQSLGQGPEFLIYFQGTGAADDSGLPNDRFFAVRPEGSVSTLKIQRTERGDSAVYLCASSLGTASGTDTQYFGPGTRLTVL.

Sample share makes this clonotype medium-sized. V and J are TRBV27 and TRBJ1-1, with D unclear. V shed 7 bases and J shed 1 base, with 7 bases lying between them. The CDR3 totals 12 residues. CDR1 is MNHEY and CDR2 is SMNVEV in the germline V gene (reference sequence). The CDR3 region is CASTTTNTEAFF. CDR3 sequence (DNA): TGTGCCAGCACAACCACGAACACTGAAGCTTTCTTT.

The V and J genes are TRBV6-5 and TRBJ2-5, with 10 nucleotides matching TRBD1. The CDR3 has 15 amino acids. Germline lookup yields CDR1 MNHEY and CDR2 SVGAGI. Trimming took 2 bases from V and 5 from J; bases not matched to a gene: 5. Here the CDR3 reads CASSYGTGEFETQYF. The DNA for the CDR3 is TGTGCCAGCAGTTACGGGACAGGGGAGTTTGAGACCCAGTACTTC.

The V call is TRBV6-1, the J call TRBJ2-4, with 7 bases aligning to TRBD2. This CDR3 has 14 amino acids. CDR1 is MNHNS and CDR2 is SASEGT in the germline V gene. The V segment lost 6 bases and the J segment 0 bases; nucleotides outside the gene matches: 2. CDR3 protein: CASRAGIAKNIQYF. The CDR3 DNA is TGTGCCAGCAGAGCGGGAATAGCCAAAAACATTCAGTACTTC.

The V call is TRBV7-8, the J call TRBJ2-7; maybe TRBD2 (5 bases). Trimming pared 1 base from V and 7 bases from J, leaving 11 bases between. This CDR3 is 13 amino acids long. CDR1 and CDR2 from the germline V gene are SGHVS and FQNEAQ. For the CDR3, the DNA is TGTGCCAGCAGCTTAGATGAGGGAAGGGAGCAGTACTTC. This codes for CASSLDEGREQYF.

In this sample, this clonotype turned up a few times. The rearrangement joins TRBV20-1 to TRBJ2-5; D is unclear. Looked up from germline, CDR1 is DFQATT and CDR2 is SNEGSKA (reference sequence). CDR3 length: 13 amino acids. V was shortened by 3 bases and J by 1 base, with 9 bases between the two germline ends. CDR3 nucleotide sequence: TGCAGTGCTAGGATCAGATCCCAAGAGACCCAGTACTTC. Protein product: CSARIRSQETQYF.

The chain couples TRBV20-1 to TRBJ2-2; 10 bases map to TRBD2. The V gene's germline CDR1 is DFQATT and CDR2 SNEGSKA (reference sequence). This CDR3 spans 16 amino acids. Unmatched junction bases numbered 5, after V lost 1 base and J lost 3 bases. Here the CDR3 reads CSARGAGGPDTGELFF. Written as DNA, the CDR3 is TGCAGTGCTAGAGGAGCGGGAGGGCCGGACACCGGGGAGCTGTTTTTT.

This clonotype was detected only a few times. This chain uses TRBV20-1 with TRBJ2-7; 10 bases align to TRBD2. CDR3 size: 15 residues. The V gene's germline CDR1 is DFQATT and CDR2 SNEGSKA (reference sequence). The V segment lost 2 bases and the J segment 4 bases; nucleotides outside the gene matches: 8. The CDR3 reads CSARPPSGRGYEQYF. CDR3 DNA sequence: TGCAGTGCTAGACCGCCCAGCGGGAGGGGATACGAGCAGTACTTC.

This clonotype was counted between two and nine times. The V and J genes are TRBV7-2 and TRBJ2-5; D gene uncertain. From germline, CDR1 is SGHTA and CDR2 FQGNSA. Trimming left V 5 bases short and J 7 bases short, with 11 bases between. The CDR3 runs to 12 residues. The CDR3 reads CASSLGRGTQYF. The CDR3 bases are TGTGCCAGCAGCCTTGGCCGCGGGACCCAGTACTTC.

In its sample, this clonotype was seen a few times. The chain carries TRBV6-2 or TRBV6-3 and TRBJ2-7, with TRBD1 matching over 10 bases. Germline V gives CDR1 MNHEY, CDR2 SVGEGT. This CDR3 spans 14 amino acids. V lost 4 bases to trimming and J lost 4 bases; unmatched junction nucleotides: 4. The CDR3 DNA sequence: TGTGCCAGCAGTTCGCCGGGACAGGGGTACGAGCAGTACTTC. Translated: CASSSPGQGYEQYF.

V is TRBV4-2 and J is TRBJ2-4; TRBD1 might be the D (5 bases). The CDR3 is 15 amino acids. Trimming removed 0 bases from V and 6 bases from J, with 12 bases in between. Germline V gene data show CDR1 as LGHNA and CDR2 as YNFKEQ. CDR3: CASSQEEGVVNIQYF. The CDR3 coding sequence is TGTGCCAGCAGCCAAGAAGAAGGGGTCGTAAACATTCAGTACTTC.

This clonotype was counted between two and nine times. This chain links TRBV20-1 with TRBJ2-6; 8 positions match TRBD1. The CDR3 length is 15 residues. Germline loops: CDR1 DFQATT, CDR2 SNEGSKA (reference sequence). V was pared by 5 bases and J by 3 bases, with 6 bases of the junction left unmatched. For the CDR3, the DNA is TGCAGTGCTGCAACAGGGGGATTTGGGGCCAACGTCCTGACTTTC. The encoded protein is CSAATGGFGANVLTF.

This clonotype is a singleton in its sample. J is TRBJ2-1 and V is TRBV11-1; 13 nucleotides align to TRBD2. Per the germline V gene, CDR1 is SGHAT and CDR2 is FQDESV (reference sequence). V shed 3 bases, J shed 10 bases, and the junction held 6 bases outside the gene matches. The CDR3 length is 15 residues. Here the CDR3 reads CASSFRLAGGVEQFF. DNA of the CDR3: TGTGCCAGCAGCTTCCGACTAGCGGGGGGTGTGGAGCAGTTCTTC. Together with reference TRBV11-1 and TRBJ2-1, the CDR3 gives the full variable domain: EAEVAQSPRYKITEKSQAVAFWCDPISGHATLYWYRQILGQGPELLVQFQDESVVDDSQLPKDRFSAERLKGVDSTLKIQPAELGDSAMYLCASSFRLAGGVEQFFGPGTRLTVL.

The genes are TRBV7-2 and TRBJ2-7; 7 bases align to TRBD1. V dropped 8 bases and J dropped 0; count of bases not matched to a gene: 7. The CDR3 consists of 14 residues. Germline CDR1 is SGHTA and CDR2 is FQGNSA. The CDR3 loop reads CASLRDSNSYEQYF. CDR3 nucleotides: TGTGCCAGCCTCCGGGACAGCAACTCCTACGAGCAGTACTTC.

V and J are TRBV7-3 and TRBJ2-3; 9 positions agree with TRBD2. J was trimmed by 11 bases and V by 2 bases; bases with no gene match: 5. Per the germline V gene, CDR1 is SGHTA and CDR2 is FQGTGA. The CDR3 is 13 amino acids. The CDR3 is CASSLGRLAEQYF. Written as DNA, the CDR3 is TGTGCCAGCAGCTTAGGGAGACTAGCGGAGCAGTATTTT.

The chain employs TRBV19 and TRBJ2-3; perhaps TRBD1 as D (5 bases). V was trimmed by 3 bases and J by 1 base, leaving 11 bases between them. The CDR3 spans 15 residues. Germline loops: CDR1 LNHDA, CDR2 SQIVND (reference sequence). CDR3 coding DNA: TGTGCCAGTAGTATCGCAGGGTTCGGCACAGATACGCAGTATTTT. This translates into CASSIAGFGTDTQYF. The full variable domain, in which reference TRBV19 and TRBJ2-3 provide the parts outside the CDR3, is DGGITQSPKYLFRKEGQNVTLSCEQNLNHDAMYWYRQDPGQGLRLIYYSQIVNDFQKGDIAEGYSVSREKKESFPLTVTSAQKNPTAFYLCASSIAGFGTDTQYFGPGTRLTVL.

This clonotype has just a few counts. The chain employs TRBV20-1 and TRBJ2-1; 7 bases are shared with TRBD2. CDR1 is DFQATT and CDR2 is SNEGSKA in the germline V gene (reference sequence). The CDR3 runs 13 residues. Trimming removed 3 bases from V and 1 base from J; junction bases left unmatched: 0. The CDR3 nucleotides are TGCAGTGCTAGCGGGAGGTCCTACAATGAGCAGTTCTTC. Residues: CSASGRSYNEQFF.

This clonotype is a singleton in its sample. The chain uses TRBV15 and TRBJ2-1, with 10 bases that match TRBD2. V shed 0 bases, J shed 6 bases, and the junction held 11 bases outside the gene matches. CDR3 length: 18 residues. The germline V gene encodes CDR1 LNHNV and CDR2 YYDKDF (reference sequence). The CDR3 region is CATSRDGLAGAVFNEQFF. The CDR3 DNA reads TGTGCCACCAGCAGAGATGGCCTAGCGGGAGCAGTATTCAATGAGCAGTTCTTC. Combining the CDR3 with reference TRBV15 and TRBJ2-1 gives the whole variable domain DAMVIQNPRYQVTQFGKPVTLSCSQTLNHNVMYWYQQKSSQAPKLLFHYYDKDFNNEADTPDNFQSRRPNTSFCFLDIRSPGLGDTAMYLCATSRDGLAGAVFNEQFFGPGTRLTVL.

This chain uses TRBV24-1 with TRBJ2-5; the match to TRBD1 covers 7 bases. Germline V gives CDR1 KGHDR, CDR2 SFDVKD. Trimming at V came to 5 bases and at J to 1 base, leaving 6 bases not matched to a gene. This CDR3 contains 15 residues. The CDR3 sequence: CATSARGQFQETQYF. The CDR3 DNA sequence: TGTGCCACCAGTGCCAGGGGACAGTTCCAAGAGACCCAGTACTTC.